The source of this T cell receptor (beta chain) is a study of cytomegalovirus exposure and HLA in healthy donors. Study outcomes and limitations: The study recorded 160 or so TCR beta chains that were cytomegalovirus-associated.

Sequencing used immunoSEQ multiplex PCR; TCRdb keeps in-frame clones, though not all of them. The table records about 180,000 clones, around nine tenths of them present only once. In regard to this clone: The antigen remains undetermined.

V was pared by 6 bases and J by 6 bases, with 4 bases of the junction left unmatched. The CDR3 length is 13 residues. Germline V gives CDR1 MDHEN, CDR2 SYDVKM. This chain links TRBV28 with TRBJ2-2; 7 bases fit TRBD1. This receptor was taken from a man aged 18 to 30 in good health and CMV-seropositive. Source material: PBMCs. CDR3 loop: CASRQTGSGELFF. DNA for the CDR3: TGTGCCAGCAGACAGACAGGGTCCGGGGAGCTGTTTTTT.